The table lists the clone carrying this TCR beta chain with a count of one. Its antigen is undetermined. Produced via immunoSEQ multiplex PCR; TCRdb's table is partial and in-frame only. This table has over 90,000 clones, roughly 90% appearing once. The sample comes from a study of OX40 agonist ivuxolimab in advanced cancers. Study-wide context: The patients' treatment was ivuxolimab, an agonistic anti-OX40 (CD134) antibody. Findings of the study overall: The work left the antigen specificity of expanded peripheral T cells undetermined.

Germline-derived CDR1 and CDR2 are SGHAT and FQNNGV. V lost 5 bases to trimming and J lost 1 base, with 11 bases between them. The CDR3 runs to 15 residues. This chain connects TRBV11-2 to TRBJ2-2; D is unresolved. The receptor's source is an adult with an advanced solid tumor such as melanoma, head and neck, liver or kidney cancer. The sample in question was CD4+ or CD8+ T cells sorted from blood, obtained in a trial of the OX40 agonist ivuxolimab. The CDR3 protein is CASSQGQRNTGELFF. As DNA, the CDR3 is TGTGCCAGCAGCCAAGGGCAGAGGAACACCGGGGAGCTGTTTTTT.